The 22 T cell receptor beta chains given below trace back to one sample, sequenced in a study of blood T cell repertoires in COVID-19 (dated by TCRdb to 2019 to 2021). Library preparation used the immunoSEQ multiplex PCR assay. TCRdb limited this immuneACCESS table to in-frame rearrangements with V and J called. A share of clones is missing; checked studies link under half to unresolved V genes, and the rest is unexplained. This sample lists 200,000 to 250,000 clones; roughly nine tenths were detected once. Of the sample, 6.2% falls within the top ten clones. Sequencing was done on a sample of peripheral blood. All receptors derive from a man in his sixties with acute or convalescent COVID-19.

J is TRBJ2-1 and V is TRBV6-2 or TRBV6-3; 9 nucleotides align to TRBD2. CDR1 and CDR2 (germline): MNHEY, SVGEGT. The CDR3 covers 14 residues. V lost 5 bases and J lost 4; bases outside the gene matches: 3. The CDR3 DNA reads TGTGCCAGCAGTGGGACTAGCCCTTACAATGAGCAGTTCTTC. Encoded protein: CASSGTSPYNEQFF.

The gene calls are TRBV11-1 and TRBJ1-1; 9 bases agree with TRBD1. The CDR3 contains 15 residues. V dropped 5 bases and J dropped 4; count of bases not matched to a gene: 8. CDR1 SGHAT and CDR2 FQDESV come from the germline V gene (reference sequence). In DNA form, the CDR3 reads TGTGCCAGCAGCCCGCGGGACAGGGTGGCCACTGAAGCTTTCTTT. This codes for CASSPRDRVATEAFF.

A remark on this clone: The same CDR3 also results from other DNA sequences found in this sample. The chain links TRBV5-1 to TRBJ2-2; 8 bases match TRBD1. Looked up from germline, CDR1 is SGHRS and CDR2 is YFSETQ. This CDR3 has 14 amino acids. J was trimmed by 4 bases and V by 2 bases; bases with no gene match: 1. The CDR3 coding sequence is TGCGCCAGCAGCTTAGACAGGGGCACCGGGGAGCTGTTTTTT. Translating it yields CASSLDRGTGELFF.

The rearrangement uses TRBV6-5 and TRBJ1-5; 11 nucleotides match TRBD1. Germline trimming cut 5 bases from V and 7 bases from J; bases unmatched to any gene: 4. CDR3 length: 14 amino acids. The germline V gene encodes CDR1 MNHEY and CDR2 SVGAGI. The CDR3 region has the DNA TGTGCCAGCAGTACCGGGACAGGGGGGCAGCCCCAGCATTTT. Its translation is CASSTGTGGQPQHF.

The chain is built from TRBV6-6 and TRBJ1-1; 7 bases are a match to TRBD1. Trimming took 8 bases from V and 1 from J; bases not matched to a gene: 7. CDR3 length: 14 residues. CDR1 is MNHNY and CDR2 is SVGAGI in the germline V gene (reference sequence). The CDR3, as DNA: TGTGCCAGCCAGACAGGGTTCGGGAACACTGAAGCTTTCTTT. It translates to CASQTGFGNTEAFF.

The chain is built from TRBV13 and TRBJ2-2; 7 positions agree with TRBD1. J gave up 8 bases and V 5 bases, and 14 bases lay outside the gene matches. Germline V CDR1 and CDR2: PRHDT, FYEKMQ (reference sequence). CDR3 length: 16 amino acids. The CDR3, as DNA: TGTGCCAGCAGCCTGGGACAGACGGCGAACAAGGGGGAGCTGTTTTTT. This codes for CASSLGQTANKGELFF.

The chain uses TRBV6-7 and TRBJ1-4; TRBD1 matches at 7 bases. TRBV6-7 has ORF status, its function being uncertain. V shed 6 bases, J shed 0 bases, and the junction held 13 bases outside the gene matches. The CDR3 length is 18 residues. CDR3 in DNA: TGTGCCAGCAGCCCCCGGGACAGTCGTATTGCAACTAATGAAAAACTGTTTTTT. Translated, it gives CASSPRDSRIATNEKLFF.

The V call is TRBV6-6, the J call TRBJ1-5; possibly TRBD1 for D (6 bases). V lost 5 bases to trimming and J lost 9 bases, with 17 bases between them. This CDR3 has 14 amino acids. Germline CDR1 is MNHNY and CDR2 is SVGAGI (reference sequence). CDR3 nucleotides: TGTGCCAGCAGTAACGAGGGGGTCCTCGGGCCCCAGCATTTT. This encodes CASSNEGVLGPQHF.

The chain is built from TRBV9 and TRBJ2-3, with TRBD2 as a possible D gene (6 bases). This CDR3 region has 14 residues. Trimming took off 7 bases at V and 1 base at J, with 13 bases between the two ends. CDR1 SGDLS and CDR2 YYNGEE come from the germline V gene. CDR3 coding DNA: TGTGCCAGCGGGGCGGCGGGACGCACAGATACGCAGTATTTT. Its protein product is CASGAAGRTDTQYF.

V gene TRBV7-8 combines with J gene TRBJ2-1, with D tentatively TRBD2 (5 bases). CDR1 is SGHVS, CDR2 FQNEAQ, per germline. CDR3 length: 13 amino acids. V was clipped by 1 base and J by 10 bases, with 11 bases between them. CDR3 loop: CASSLVLAGEQFF. The CDR3 DNA follows: TGTGCCAGCAGCTTAGTGCTAGCCGGGGAGCAGTTCTTC.

V is TRBV25-1 and J is TRBJ2-3, with 12 bases fitting TRBD1. The junction had 5 bases not matched to a gene; V was cut back by 3 bases and J by 4 bases. This CDR3 region has 16 residues. Germline assignment: CDR1 MGHDK and CDR2 SYGVNS. CDR3 residues: CASSDPGTGGADTQYF. CDR3 nucleotide sequence: TGTGCCAGCAGTGACCCCGGGACAGGGGGCGCAGATACGCAGTATTTT.

The sample holds one count of this clone. The V and J genes are TRBV6-5 and TRBJ2-7; D call uncertain. CDR1 and CDR2 (germline): MNHEY, SVGAGI. The V and J ends lost 6 bases and 3 bases respectively, with 12 bases between them. The CDR3 spans 13 residues. In DNA form, the CDR3 reads TGTGCCAGCAGAGAGACAATCATCTACGAGCAGTACTTC. This encodes CASRETIIYEQYF.

The chain uses TRBV30 and TRBJ1-4; D is unclear. Trimming removed 2 bases at V and 0 bases at J, with 13 bases between. This CDR3 spans 16 amino acids. In germline, CDR1 is GTSNPN, CDR2 SVGIG (reference sequence). The CDR3 here is CAWSSALFSTNEKLFF. The CDR3 DNA follows: TGTGCCTGGAGTTCCGCCCTATTTTCAACTAATGAAAAACTGTTTTTT.

CDR3 amino acids: CASSWGSGTGELFF. The CDR3 nucleotides read TGTGCCAGCAGCTGGGGTAGCGGCACCGGGGAGCTGTTTTTT. The V gene is TRBV9, the J gene TRBJ2-2, with D possibly TRBD2 on 6 matching bases. Germline V lookup: CDR1 SGDLS, CDR2 YYNGEE. V shed 4 bases and J shed 4 bases, with 11 bases lying between them. The CDR3 consists of 14 residues.

The V call is TRBV27, the J call TRBJ1-1, with a tentative D call TRBD1 (5 bases). CDR1 and CDR2 from the germline V gene are MNHEY and SMNVEV (reference sequence). Deletions cut 4 bases from V and 0 bases from J, with 15 bases between. This CDR3 comprises 16 residues. The CDR3 protein is CASSSQGEVVNTEAFF. CDR3 bases: TGTGCCAGCAGTTCTCAGGGTGAGGTAGTGAACACTGAAGCTTTCTTT.

This chain links TRBV12-3 or TRBV12-4 with TRBJ2-7; D gene ambiguous. The CDR3 is 11 residues long. The V end lost 5 bases, the J end lost 10 bases, and 12 bases lay between the germline ends. DNA for the CDR3: TGTGCCAGCAGTCAGTCGACGACTCAGTACTTC. It translates to CASSQSTTQYF.

The rearrangement joins TRBV2 to TRBJ1-6; unclear D gene. V was clipped by 5 bases and J by 7 bases, with 12 bases between them. The CDR3 contains 14 residues. Per the germline V gene, CDR1 is SNHLY and CDR2 is FYNNEI. CDR3 nucleotide sequence: TGTGCCAGCAGTCCAGACACACAGAATTCACCCCTCCACTTT. Translated: CASSPDTQNSPLHF.

The chain couples TRBV10-3 to TRBJ2-3; D is uncertain. Trimming stripped 6 bases from V and 6 bases from J, with 10 bases between. Germline CDR1 ENHRY, CDR2 SYGVKD. The CDR3 totals 12 residues. The CDR3 DNA sequence: TGTGCCATCAGCCCGTTCGGGGATACGCAGTATTTT. Amino acids: CAISPFGDTQYF.

This chain uses TRBV6-2 or TRBV6-3 with TRBJ2-7, with TRBD2 identical over 14 bases. The CDR3 is made up of 16 amino acids. With 4 bases clipped from V and 5 bases from J, the junction kept 7 bases outside the gene matches. Germline V gene sequence: CDR1 MNHEY, CDR2 SVGEGT. CDR3 in amino acids: CASSSRLAGGPNEQYF. The CDR3 DNA reads as TGTGCCAGCAGTTCCCGACTAGCGGGAGGGCCGAACGAGCAGTACTTC.

The chain joins TRBV7-2 to TRBJ2-1, with D perhaps matching TRBD2 (5 bases). CDR3 length: 13 residues. V lost 5 bases and J lost 8, with 13 bases in between. Germline loops: CDR1 SGHTA, CDR2 FQGNSA. The CDR3 sequence is CASSALTGDEQFF. The DNA for the CDR3 is TGTGCCAGCAGCGCGTTGACCGGGGATGAGCAGTTCTTC.

This clone was counted only a few times. The V and J genes are TRBV4-3 and TRBJ2-5, with 14 bases aligning to TRBD2. This CDR3 is built from 15 residues. Germline V gene data show CDR1 as LGHNA and CDR2 as YSLEER. Losses at the gene ends were 4 bases for V and 5 bases for J; bases not matched to a gene: 3. CDR3 in amino acids: CASSLGTSGGETQYF. CDR3 sequence (DNA): TGCGCCAGCAGCCTCGGGACTAGCGGGGGCGAGACCCAGTACTTC.

The CDR3 DNA reads as TGTGCCAGCCAGGGCCCCCAGGGATCCATTGGCACTGAAGCTTTCTTT. This encodes CASQGPQGSIGTEAFF. The V call is TRBV10-3, the J call TRBJ1-1; D perhaps matches TRBD1 (5 bases). CDR3 length: 16 residues. Looked up from germline, CDR1 is ENHRY and CDR2 is SYGVKD. Trimming pared 10 bases from V and 4 bases from J, leaving 25 bases between.